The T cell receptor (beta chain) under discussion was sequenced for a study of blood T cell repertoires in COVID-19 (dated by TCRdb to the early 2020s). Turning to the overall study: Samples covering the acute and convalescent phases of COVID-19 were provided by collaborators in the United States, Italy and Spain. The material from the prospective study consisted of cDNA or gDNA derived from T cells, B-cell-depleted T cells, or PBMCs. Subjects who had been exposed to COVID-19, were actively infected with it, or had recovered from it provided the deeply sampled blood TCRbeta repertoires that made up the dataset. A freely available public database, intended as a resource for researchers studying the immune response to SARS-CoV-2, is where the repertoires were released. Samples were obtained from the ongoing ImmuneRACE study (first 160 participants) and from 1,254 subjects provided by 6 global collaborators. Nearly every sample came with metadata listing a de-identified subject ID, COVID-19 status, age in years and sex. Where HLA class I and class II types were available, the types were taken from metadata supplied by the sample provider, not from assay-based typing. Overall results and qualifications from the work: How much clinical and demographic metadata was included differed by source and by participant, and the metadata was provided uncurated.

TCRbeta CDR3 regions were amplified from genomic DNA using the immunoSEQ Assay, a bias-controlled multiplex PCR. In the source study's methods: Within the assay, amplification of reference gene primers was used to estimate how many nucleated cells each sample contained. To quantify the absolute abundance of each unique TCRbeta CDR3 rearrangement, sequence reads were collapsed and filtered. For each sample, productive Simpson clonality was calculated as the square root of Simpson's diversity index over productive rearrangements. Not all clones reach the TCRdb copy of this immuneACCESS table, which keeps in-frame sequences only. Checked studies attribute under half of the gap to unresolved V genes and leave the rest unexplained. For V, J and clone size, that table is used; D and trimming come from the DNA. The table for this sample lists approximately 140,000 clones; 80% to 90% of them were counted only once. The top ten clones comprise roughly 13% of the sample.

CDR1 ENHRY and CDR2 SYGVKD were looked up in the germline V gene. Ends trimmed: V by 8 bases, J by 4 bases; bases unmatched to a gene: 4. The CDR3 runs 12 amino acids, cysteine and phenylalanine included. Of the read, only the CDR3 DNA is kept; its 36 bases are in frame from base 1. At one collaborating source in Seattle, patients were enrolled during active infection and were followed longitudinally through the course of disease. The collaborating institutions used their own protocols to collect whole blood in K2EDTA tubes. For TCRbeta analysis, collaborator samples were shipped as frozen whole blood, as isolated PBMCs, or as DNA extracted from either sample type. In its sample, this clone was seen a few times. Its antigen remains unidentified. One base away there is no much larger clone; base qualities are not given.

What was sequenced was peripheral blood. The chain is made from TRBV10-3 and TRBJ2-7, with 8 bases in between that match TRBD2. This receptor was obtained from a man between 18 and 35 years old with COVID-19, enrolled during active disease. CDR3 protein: CAIAVAGYEQYF. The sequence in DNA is TGTGCCATCGCGGTAGCGGGGTACGAGCAGTACTTC.